The present TCR beta chain was sequenced within a study of blood T cell repertoires in COVID-19. V lost 5 bases to trimming and J lost 6 bases; unmatched junction nucleotides: 8. Germline CDR1 and CDR2: KGHDR and SFDVKD. The CDR3 extends over 15 amino acids. Exposed enrollees encountered a COVID-19 case at some point within 2 weeks before study entry. Measured with immunoSEQ multiplex PCR; TCRdb has only the in-frame clones, and not every one. Among fewer than 400,000 clones listed, 75% to 90% were seen once. The origin of this receptor is a woman under 40 who had been exposed to COVID-19. The chain joins TRBV24-1 to TRBJ2-1; 8 nucleotides align to TRBD2. The source material was PBMCs or T cells enriched from blood (not recorded which). The CDR3 loop reads CATSVGRLASNEQFF. The CDR3 nucleotides read TGTGCCACCAGTGTCGGAAGACTAGCGTCCAATGAGCAGTTCTTC.